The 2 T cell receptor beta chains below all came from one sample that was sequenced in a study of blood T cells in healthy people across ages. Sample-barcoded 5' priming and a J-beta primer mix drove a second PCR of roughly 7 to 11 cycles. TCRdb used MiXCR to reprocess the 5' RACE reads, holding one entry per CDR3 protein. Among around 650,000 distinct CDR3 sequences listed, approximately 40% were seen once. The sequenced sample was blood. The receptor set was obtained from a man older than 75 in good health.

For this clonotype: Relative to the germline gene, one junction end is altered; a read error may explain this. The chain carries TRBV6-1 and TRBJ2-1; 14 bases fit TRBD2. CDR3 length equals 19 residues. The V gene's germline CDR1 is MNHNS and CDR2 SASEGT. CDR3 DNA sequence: TGCGCCAGCAGTGAAGGGACTAGCGGGAGTTTCCTGCGCTACAATGAGCAGTTCTTC. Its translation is CASSEGTSGSFLRYNEQFF.

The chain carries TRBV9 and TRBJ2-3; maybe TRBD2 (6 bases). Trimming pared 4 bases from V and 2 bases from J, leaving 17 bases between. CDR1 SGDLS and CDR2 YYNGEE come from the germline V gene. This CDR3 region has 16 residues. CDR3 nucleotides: TGTGCCAGCAGCCCGAGGACTGGCGGGGACACAGATACGCAGTATTTT. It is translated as CASSPRTGGDTDTQYF.